This T cell receptor beta chain comes out of a study of blood T cell repertoires in COVID-19 (dated by TCRdb to 2018 to 2021). Background on the whole study: Samples from collaborators originated in the United States, Italy and Spain and spanned both the acute and convalescent phases of COVID-19. The material from the prospective study consisted of cDNA or gDNA derived from T cells, B-cell-depleted T cells, or PBMCs. The repertoires were released in a freely available public database meant as a resource for research on the immune response to SARS-CoV-2. Samples came from the ongoing ImmuneRACE study (first 160 participants) plus 1,254 subjects from 6 global collaborators. The sample metadata nearly always contained a de-identified subject ID, COVID-19 status, age in years and sex. HLA class I and class II types, where available, came from metadata supplied by the sample provider rather than from assay-based typing. The dataset comprised deeply sampled blood TCRbeta repertoires from subjects exposed to, actively infected with, or recovered from COVID-19.

In Seattle, one collaborating source enrolled patients while the infection was active and tracked those patients longitudinally over the course of disease. Collaborating institutions collected whole blood in K2EDTA tubes following their own protocols. Collaborator samples were shipped for TCRbeta analysis as frozen whole blood, isolated PBMCs, or DNA extracted from either sample type. At the junction V is shortened by 3 bases and J by 3 bases, with 17 bases in between. The CDR3 runs 16 residues from the cysteine to the phenylalanine. Solely the CDR3 DNA is kept, with 48 bases framed from the first base. CDR1 and CDR2 are drawn from the germline V gene: MGHRA, YSYEKL. TCRbeta CDR3 regions were amplified from genomic DNA using the immunoSEQ Assay, a bias-controlled multiplex PCR. For the original study's pipeline: The number of nucleated cells in each sample was estimated from the amplification of reference gene primers within the assay. To quantify the absolute abundance of each unique TCRbeta CDR3 rearrangement, sequence reads were collapsed and filtered. For each sample, productive Simpson clonality was calculated as the square root of Simpson's diversity index across productive rearrangements. The source is immuneACCESS, and TCRdb retained only in-frame sequences with V and J called. Part of the clones is not carried over; for the studies checked, unresolved V genes explain less than half of this, and the remainder is unexplained. D and trimming come from the DNA, and the V and J calls and clone size come from that table. The sample table records approximately 150,000 clones; 85% to 95% of these occur just once. The ten largest clones capture just under 2% of the sample.

Points the paper makes about the study in general: How much clinical and demographic metadata was included differed by source and by participant, and the metadata was provided uncurated.

On this clone itself: This clone's antigen is unknown. Base qualities were left out, and no much larger clone turns up one base away.

The sequence is built from TRBV4-1 and TRBJ1-1, and perhaps TRBD1 as D gene, on 5 matching bases. What was sequenced was peripheral blood. The clonotype was recovered from an older woman with COVID-19, enrolled during active disease. For the CDR3, the sequence is CASSHRTPPRDTEAFF. The nucleotide sequence is TGCGCCAGCAGCCACCGTACCCCCCCCAGGGACACTGAAGCTTTCTTT.